These 15 T cell receptor beta chains came from one sample sequenced in a study of shared clonotypes between healthy human individuals. Naive-designated CD8 cells lacked CD45RO, were positively enriched for CCR7, and omitted terminally differentiated effector memory CD45RA+ cells. Produced via immunoSEQ multiplex PCR; TCRdb's table is partial and in-frame only. The table shows around 1.9 million clones, with more than 85% occurring only once. The specimen sequenced was naive CD8+ T cells from PBMCs. Receptors originate from a man younger than 35 in good health. Some clones in this sample may be carry-over from other donors' samples.

As regards this clone: Other DNA sequences in the same sample also yield this CDR3. The chain uses TRBV28 and TRBJ2-1; perhaps TRBD2 as D (5 bases). This CDR3 has 14 amino acids. V lost 3 bases, J lost 3 bases, and 9 bases lay in between. Germline V lookup: CDR1 MDHEN, CDR2 SYDVKM. CDR3 sequence reads: CASSLRTVYNEQFF. The CDR3 coding sequence is TGTGCCAGCAGTTTGAGGACTGTCTACAATGAGCAGTTCTTC.

This chain joins TRBV4-3 and TRBJ1-3; TRBD1 might be the D (5 bases). There are 17 residues in the CDR3. V was pared by 1 base and J by 2 bases, with 15 bases between. Germline V gene lookup returns CDR1 LGHNA and CDR2 YSLEER. CDR3 in DNA: TGCGCCAGCAGCCAAGGGGTGGCCAGGGAAACTGGAAACACCATATATTTT. This translates into CASSQGVARETGNTIYF.

The genes are TRBV5-4 and TRBJ2-7, with 13 bases fitting TRBD2. CDR3 size: 16 residues. J lost 4 bases, V lost 3 bases, and 7 bases had no gene match. In germline, CDR1 is SGHNT, CDR2 YYREEE (reference sequence). The CDR3 region is CASSWTSGSSGYEQYF. For the CDR3, the DNA is TGTGCCAGCAGCTGGACTAGCGGGAGTTCGGGTTACGAGCAGTACTTC. Complete variable domain (other parts from reference TRBV5-4 and TRBJ2-7): ETGVTQSPTHLIKTRGQQVTLRCSSQSGHNTVSWYQQALGQGPQFIFQYYREEENGRGNFPPRFSGLQFPNYSSELNVNALELDDSALYLCASSWTSGSSGYEQYFGPGTRLTVT.

This chain uses TRBV10-3 with TRBJ2-7, with D unclear. V was trimmed by 3 bases and J by 2 bases, leaving 11 bases between them. Germline V gene data show CDR1 as ENHRY and CDR2 as SYGVKD. This CDR3 has 14 amino acids. The DNA of the CDR3 is TGTGCCATCAGTGACCCCGGGCCTCCCTACGAGCAGTACTTC. It codes for CAISDPGPPYEQYF.

The chain joins TRBV5-6 to TRBJ1-3, with D possibly TRBD1 on 5 matching bases. Germline V gives CDR1 SGHDT, CDR2 YYEEEE. Trimming left V 3 bases short and J 6 bases short, with 13 bases between. The CDR3 sequence is 14 residues long. The CDR3 DNA reads as TGTGCCAGCAGCTGGGCCAGGGCGGAAAACACCATATATTTT. It yields the protein CASSWARAENTIYF.

This clone has only one observation. The chain carries TRBV4-3 and TRBJ2-1; D is ambiguous. V lost 0 bases, J lost 0 bases, and 12 bases lay in between. Per germline, CDR1 LGHNA and CDR2 YSLEER. The CDR3 totals 17 residues. The CDR3 DNA reads TGCGCCAGCAGCCAAGATCGGCGGCGGAGCTCCTACAATGAGCAGTTCTTC. Its protein is CASSQDRRRSSYNEQFF.

This chain links TRBV5-1 with TRBJ2-5; unclear D gene. This CDR3 comprises 12 residues. V dropped 2 bases and J dropped 4 bases, with 6 bases sitting between them. CDR1 is SGHRS, CDR2 YFSETQ, per germline. The CDR3 here is CASSFLGETQYF. The CDR3 DNA sequence: TGCGCCAGCAGCTTTCTGGGAGAGACCCAGTACTTC.

Comments on this clone: Other DNA sequences in the same sample also yield this CDR3. This rearrangement joins TRBV7-9 to TRBJ2-7; D is unresolved. Trimming removed 1 base at V and 2 bases at J, with 6 bases between. This CDR3 region has 13 residues. The V gene's germline CDR1 is SEHNR and CDR2 FQNEAQ (reference sequence). CDR3: CASSLDLTYEQYF. CDR3 sequence (DNA): TGTGCCAGCAGCTTAGATCTGACCTACGAGCAGTACTTC.

This clone appeared a few times. This chain joins TRBV5-4 and TRBJ1-1; D unresolved. This CDR3 is built from 12 residues. CDR1 and CDR2 from the germline V gene are SGHNT and YYREEE (reference sequence). V lost 4 bases to trimming and J lost 4 bases, with 8 bases between them. The CDR3 sequence is CASSDSGTEAFF. In DNA, the CDR3 is TGTGCCAGCAGCGACTCGGGCACTGAAGCTTTCTTT.

This sequence joins TRBV27 and TRBJ2-3; 7 bases match TRBD2. CDR3 size: 16 residues. CDR1 is MNHEY, CDR2 SMNVEV, per germline (reference sequence). J lost 0 bases, V lost 5 bases, and 8 bases had no gene match. The CDR3 region has the DNA TGTGCCAGCAGTGAAAACCCTAGCGGTAGCACAGATACGCAGTATTTT. It yields the protein CASSENPSGSTDTQYF.

This sequence joins TRBV5-1 and TRBJ2-1, with TRBD1 matching over 11 bases. The germline CDR1 and CDR2 sequences are SGHRS and YFSETQ. The CDR3 loop spans 17 amino acids. V shed 4 bases, J shed 4 bases, and the junction held 10 bases outside the gene matches. CDR3 in DNA: TGCGCCAGCAGCACCGGACAGGGGGCTCCACCTTACAATGAGCAGTTCTTC. Its protein is CASSTGQGAPPYNEQFF. Full variable domain (outside the CDR3, taken from reference TRBV5-1 and TRBJ2-1): KAGVTQTPRYLIKTRGQQVTLSCSPISGHRSVSWYQQTPGQGLQFLFEYFSETQRNKGNFPGRFSGRQFSNSRSEMNVSTLELGDSALYLCASSTGQGAPPYNEQFFGPGTRLTVL.

The chain joins TRBV7-8 to TRBJ1-2, with D perhaps TRBD1 (6 bases). The germline V and J ends were trimmed by 2 bases and 7 bases, with 23 bases remaining between them. Germline CDR1 reads SGHVS; CDR2 reads FQNEAQ. The CDR3 covers 17 residues. In DNA form, the CDR3 reads TGTGCCAGCAGCTTAACTGTTTCCCCGGGGGCCCCGGGTGGCTACACCTTC. This gives the protein CASSLTVSPGAPGGYTF.

This clone was seen a handful of times. The same CDR3 also results from other DNA sequences found in this sample. The rearrangement uses TRBV5-4 and TRBJ1-1; D is unresolved. The CDR3 sequence is 12 residues long. In germline, CDR1 is SGHNT, CDR2 YYREEE (reference sequence). V lost 1 base and J lost 1, with 2 bases in between. The CDR3 bases are TGTGCCAGCAGCTTGACGAACACTGAAGCTTTCTTT. Protein sequence: CASSLTNTEAFF.

The rearrangement links TRBV29-1 to TRBJ1-2; D is unresolved. This CDR3 comprises 11 residues. From germline, CDR1 is SQVTM and CDR2 ANQGSEA. CDR3 DNA: TGCAGTGGCTCCGAGCCTTATGGCTACACCTTC. Its translation is CSGSEPYGYTF.

V gene TRBV10-3 combines with J gene TRBJ1-2, with 9 bases that match TRBD1. This CDR3 has 16 residues. With 5 bases clipped from V and 1 base from J, the junction kept 8 bases outside the gene matches. Germline CDR1 reads ENHRY; CDR2 reads SYGVKD. As DNA, the CDR3 is TGTGCCATCAGTTGGACGACAGGGGGTTTTAACTATGGCTACACCTTC. It translates to CAISWTTGGFNYGYTF.